These 6 T cell receptor beta chains originate from one sample sequenced in a study of T cells in localized non-small cell lung cancer (dated by TCRdb to the early 2020s). Library preparation employed the immunoSEQ multiplex PCR assay. Here the immuneACCESS table is served through TCRdb, limited to in-frame sequences with V and J called. Missing clones are a known gap in these copies; in checked studies unresolved V genes cover under half, and the rest lacks a known reason. For this sample there are under 25,000 clones; around nine tenths appear just once. The top ten clonotypes cover about 4% of the sample. Sequencing used peripheral blood, obtained before any cancer treatment. The receptors were gathered from a male donor aged 60 or older with stage I squamous cell lung carcinoma.

In this sample, this clone turned up once. J is TRBJ2-1 and V is TRBV7-2; D gene ambiguous. The CDR3 is made up of 12 amino acids. Germline CDR1 and CDR2: SGHTA and FQGNSA. V was shortened by 4 bases and J by 9 bases, with 10 bases between the two germline ends. Written as DNA, the CDR3 is TGTGCCAGCAGCTCCCAGTACGGTGAGCAGTTCTTC. This gives the protein CASSSQYGEQFF.

The J gene is TRBJ1-1, the V gene TRBV11-2; no definite D call. Germline CDR1 is SGHAT and CDR2 is FQNNGV. V was pared by 5 bases and J by 3 bases, with 19 bases between. The CDR3 runs to 16 residues. The CDR3 region is CASSPAGGVGYTEAFF. In nucleotides, the CDR3 is TGTGCCAGCAGCCCCGCCGGCGGGGTCGGGTACACTGAAGCTTTCTTT.

The chain combines TRBV6-5 with TRBJ2-5, with D maybe TRBD1 (7 bases). V was cut by 7 bases and J by 9 bases, with 18 bases left in between. This CDR3 is built from 13 residues. The germline V gene has CDR1 MNHEY and CDR2 SVGAGI. The CDR3 DNA reads as TGTGCCAGCACCCCACTGGAGGGGGCGGCCCAGTACTTC. Protein product: CASTPLEGAAQYF.

The J gene is TRBJ1-5, the V gene TRBV7-2, with 7 bases that match TRBD1. The germline V gene encodes CDR1 SGHTA and CDR2 FQGNSA. Trimming cost V 5 bases and J 5 bases; bases outside gene matches: 3. The CDR3 covers 13 residues. The CDR3 region is CASSRQGDQPQHF. CDR3 sequence (DNA): TGTGCCAGCAGCCGACAGGGCGATCAGCCCCAGCATTTT.

This clone was counted a single time. The J gene is TRBJ1-3, the V gene TRBV27, with D possibly matching TRBD1 (6 bases). Germline V CDR1 and CDR2: MNHEY, SMNVEV (reference sequence). This CDR3 is 15 amino acids long. The V end lost 5 bases, the J end lost 1 base, and 12 bases lay between the germline ends. In nucleotides, the CDR3 is TGTGCCAGCAGTCCCAGAACAGGGTCTGGAAACACCATATATTTT. As protein: CASSPRTGSGNTIYF.

This clone appeared a single time. The chain links TRBV7-2 to TRBJ2-5; 8 bases are shared with TRBD2. This CDR3 contains 15 residues. The germline gives CDR1 SGHTA, CDR2 FQGNSA. Losses at the gene ends were 5 bases for V and 1 base for J; bases not matched to a gene: 6. The CDR3 protein is CASSPRTSGQETQYF. The CDR3 DNA is TGTGCCAGCAGCCCTAGAACTAGCGGCCAAGAGACCCAGTACTTC.